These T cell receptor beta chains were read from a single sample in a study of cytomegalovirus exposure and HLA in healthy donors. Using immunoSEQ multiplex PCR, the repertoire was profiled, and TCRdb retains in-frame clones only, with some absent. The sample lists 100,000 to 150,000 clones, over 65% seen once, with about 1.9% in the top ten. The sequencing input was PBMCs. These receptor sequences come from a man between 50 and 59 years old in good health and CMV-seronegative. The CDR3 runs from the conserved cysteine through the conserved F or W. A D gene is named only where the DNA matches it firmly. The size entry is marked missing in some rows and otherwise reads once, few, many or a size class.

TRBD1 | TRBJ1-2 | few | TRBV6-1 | CASSPGGQGDYGYTF | TGTGCCAGCAGTCCAGGGGGACAGGGCGACTATGGCTACACCTTC
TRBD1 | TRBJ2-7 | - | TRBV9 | CASSPRDRGDEQYF | TGTGCCAGCAGCCCTCGGGACAGGGGCGACGAGCAGTACTTC
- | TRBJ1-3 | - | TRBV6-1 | CASSEAQASGNTIYF | TGTGCCAGCAGTGAAGCGCAGGCGTCTGGAAACACCATATATTTT
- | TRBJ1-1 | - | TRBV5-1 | CASSLGTPSRATEAFF | TGCGCCAGCAGCTTGGGGACCCCGTCGAGGGCCACTGAAGCTTTCTTT
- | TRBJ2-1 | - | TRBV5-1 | CASSLVADSEGNEQFF | TGCGCCAGCAGCTTGGTCGCCGACTCCGAGGGTAATGAGCAGTTCTTC
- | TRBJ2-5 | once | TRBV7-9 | CSSRRGRETQYF | TGTTCCAGCAGGAGGGGGCGGGAGACCCAGTACTTC
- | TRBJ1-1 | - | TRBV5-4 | CASSLGQVNTEAFF | TGTGCCAGCAGCTTGGGGCAAGTGAACACTGAAGCTTTCTTT
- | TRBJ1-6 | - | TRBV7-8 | CASSPGHLNSPLHF | TGTGCCAGCAGCCCGGGACACCTTAATTCACCCCTCCACTTT
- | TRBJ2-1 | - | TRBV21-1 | CASSKEGDAGVNEQFF | TGTGCCAGCAGCAAAGAGGGAGACGCAGGAGTGAATGAGCAGTTCTTC
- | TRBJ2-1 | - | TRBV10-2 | CASSEPSGYSYNEQFF | TGCGCCAGCAGTGAACCGTCCGGGTATTCCTACAATGAGCAGTTCTTC
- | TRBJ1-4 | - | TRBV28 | CASRGRGNEKLFF | TGTGCCAGCAGGGGGCGGGGTAATGAAAAACTGTTTTTT
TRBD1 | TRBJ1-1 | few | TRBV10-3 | CAISGAGTANTEAFF | TGTGCCATCAGTGGGGCCGGGACAGCCAACACTGAAGCTTTCTTT
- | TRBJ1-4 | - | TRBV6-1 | CASSEEEIPNEKLFF | TGTGCCAGCAGTGAAGAGGAGATCCCAAATGAAAAACTGTTTTTT
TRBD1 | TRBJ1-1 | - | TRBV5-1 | CASSSTGATEAFF | TGCGCCAGCAGCTCGACAGGGGCGACTGAAGCTTTCTTT
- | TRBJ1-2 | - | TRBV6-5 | CASSSGGYGYTF | TGTGCCAGCAGTTCCGGGGGCTATGGCTACACCTTC
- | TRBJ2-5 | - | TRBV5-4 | CASSFLQGGGETQYF | TGTGCCAGCAGCTTTCTACAGGGTGGGGGAGAGACCCAGTACTTC
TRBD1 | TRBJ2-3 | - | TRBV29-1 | CSARQGTDTQYF | TGCAGCGCGAGACAGGGAACAGATACGCAGTATTTT
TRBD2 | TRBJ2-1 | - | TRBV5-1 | CASSLGLDYNEQFF | TGCGCCAGCAGCTTAGGACTAGACTACAATGAGCAGTTCTTC
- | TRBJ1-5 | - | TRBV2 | CASNGVYSNQPQHF | TGTGCCAGCAACGGGGTTTATAGCAATCAGCCCCAGCATTTT
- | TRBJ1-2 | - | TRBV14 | CASSPRLPANYGYTF | TGTGCCAGCAGTCCTCGACTCCCTGCTAACTATGGCTACACCTTC
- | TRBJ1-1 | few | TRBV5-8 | CASSWEGGRNTEAFF | TGTGCCAGCAGCTGGGAAGGTGGGAGGAACACTGAAGCTTTCTTT
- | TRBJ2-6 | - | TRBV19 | CASSIDWAGGANVLTF | TGTGCCAGTAGTATAGATTGGGCAGGTGGGGCCAACGTCCTGACTTTC
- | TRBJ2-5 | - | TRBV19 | CASSTRTQETQYF | TGTGCCAGTAGTACCCGGACTCAAGAGACCCAGTACTTC
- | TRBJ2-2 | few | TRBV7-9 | CASSLKTRDTGELFF | TGTGCCAGCAGCTTGAAAACTAGGGACACCGGGGAGCTGTTTTTT
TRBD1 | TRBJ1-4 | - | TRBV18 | CASSLGQGDEKLFF | TGTGCCAGCTCACTGGGACAGGGGGATGAAAAACTGTTTTTT
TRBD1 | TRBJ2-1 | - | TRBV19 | CASRPGTGGRGEQFF | TGTGCCAGTAGACCCGGGACAGGGGGCCGGGGGGAGCAGTTCTTC
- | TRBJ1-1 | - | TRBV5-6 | CASSPRRATEAFF | TGTGCCAGCAGTCCAAGGCGGGCGACTGAAGCTTTCTTT
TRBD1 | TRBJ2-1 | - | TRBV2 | CASRLDRGLGEQFF | TGTGCCAGCAGGCTGGACAGGGGGCTAGGTGAGCAGTTCTTC
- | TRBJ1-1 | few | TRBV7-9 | CASSQFQMNTEAFF | TGTGCCAGCAGCCAGTTCCAGATGAACACTGAAGCTTTCTTT
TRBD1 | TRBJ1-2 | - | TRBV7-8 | CASGPGTGASSTF | TGTGCCAGCGGCCCAGGGACAGGGGCATCTAGCACCTTC
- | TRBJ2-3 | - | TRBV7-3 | CASSSSYTDTQYF | TGTGCCAGCAGCTCCTCCTACACAGATACGCAGTATTTT
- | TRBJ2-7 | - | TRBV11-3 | CASSLDGREGLNEQYF | TGTGCCAGCAGCTTAGATGGCAGGGAAGGCTTGAACGAGCAGTACTTC
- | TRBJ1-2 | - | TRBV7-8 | CASSLRDTPFANYGYTF | TGTGCCAGCAGCTTAAGGGACACTCCCTTTGCCAACTATGGCTACACCTTC
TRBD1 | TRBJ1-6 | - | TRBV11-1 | CASSRRTGDSPLHF | TGTGCCAGCAGCCGAAGGACAGGCGATTCACCCCTCCACTTT
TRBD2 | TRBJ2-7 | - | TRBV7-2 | CASSATSGYEQYF | TGTGCCAGCAGCGCCACTAGCGGTTACGAGCAGTACTTC
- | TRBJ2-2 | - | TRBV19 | CASRLGGPGELFF | TGTGCCAGTAGGCTCGGGGGGCCCGGGGAGCTGTTTTTT
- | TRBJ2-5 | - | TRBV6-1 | CASSLNSEGGETQYF | TGTGCCAGCAGCCTCAACTCCGAGGGTGGAGAGACCCAGTACTTC